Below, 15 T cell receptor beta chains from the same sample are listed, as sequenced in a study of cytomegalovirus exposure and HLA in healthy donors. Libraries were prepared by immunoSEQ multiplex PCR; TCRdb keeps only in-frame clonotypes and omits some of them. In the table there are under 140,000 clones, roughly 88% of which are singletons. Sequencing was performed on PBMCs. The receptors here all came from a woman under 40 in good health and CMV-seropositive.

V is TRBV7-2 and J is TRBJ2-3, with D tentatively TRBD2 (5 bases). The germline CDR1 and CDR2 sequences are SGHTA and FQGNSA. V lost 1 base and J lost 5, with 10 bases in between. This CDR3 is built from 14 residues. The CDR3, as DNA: TGTGCCAGCAGCTTAGGGCGGGTTGGAGATACGCAGTATTTT. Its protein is CASSLGRVGDTQYF. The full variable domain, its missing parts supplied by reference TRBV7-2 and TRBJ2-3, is GAGVSQSPSNKVTEKGKDVELRCDPISGHTALYWYRQSLGQGLEFLIYFQGNSAPDKSGLPSDRFSAERTGGSVSTLTIQRTQQEDSAVYLCASSLGRVGDTQYFGPGTRLTVL.

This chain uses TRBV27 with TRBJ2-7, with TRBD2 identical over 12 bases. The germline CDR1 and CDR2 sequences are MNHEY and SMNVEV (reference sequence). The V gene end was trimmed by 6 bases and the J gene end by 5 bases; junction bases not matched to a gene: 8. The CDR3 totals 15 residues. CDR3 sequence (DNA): TGTGCCAGCAGCCCTCGACTAGCGGGAGACCACGAGCAGTACTTC. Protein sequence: CASSPRLAGDHEQYF.

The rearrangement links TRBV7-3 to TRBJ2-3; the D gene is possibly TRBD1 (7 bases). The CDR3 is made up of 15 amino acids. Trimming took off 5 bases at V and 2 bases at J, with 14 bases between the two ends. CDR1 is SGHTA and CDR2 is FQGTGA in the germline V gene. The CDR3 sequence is CASSQGDSYTDTQYF. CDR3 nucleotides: TGTGCCAGCAGCCAGGGGGACTCCTACACAGATACGCAGTATTTT.

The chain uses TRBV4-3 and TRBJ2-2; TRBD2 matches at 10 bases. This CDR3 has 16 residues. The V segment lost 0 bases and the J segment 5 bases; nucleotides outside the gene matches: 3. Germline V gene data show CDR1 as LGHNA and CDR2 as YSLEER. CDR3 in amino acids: CASSQERGLATGELFF. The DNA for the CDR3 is TGCGCCAGCAGCCAAGAAAGGGGACTAGCGACCGGGGAGCTGTTTTTT.

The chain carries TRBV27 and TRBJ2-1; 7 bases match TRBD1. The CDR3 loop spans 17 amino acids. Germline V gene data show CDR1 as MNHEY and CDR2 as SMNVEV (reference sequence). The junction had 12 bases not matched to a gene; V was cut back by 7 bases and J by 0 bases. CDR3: CASTLRGPGGSYNEQFF. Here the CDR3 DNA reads TGTGCCAGCACCTTAAGGGGCCCAGGGGGCTCCTACAATGAGCAGTTCTTC.

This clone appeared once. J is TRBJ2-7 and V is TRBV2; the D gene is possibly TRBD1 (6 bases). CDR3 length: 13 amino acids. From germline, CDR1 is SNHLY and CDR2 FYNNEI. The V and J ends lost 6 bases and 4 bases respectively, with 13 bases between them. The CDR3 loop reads CASSSDSIYEQYF. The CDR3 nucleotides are TGTGCCAGCAGCTCGGACAGTATATACGAGCAGTACTTC.

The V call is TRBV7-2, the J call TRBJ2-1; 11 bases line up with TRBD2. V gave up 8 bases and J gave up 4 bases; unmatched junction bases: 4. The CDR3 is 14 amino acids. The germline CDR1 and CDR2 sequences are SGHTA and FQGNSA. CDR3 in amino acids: CASETSGGYNEQFF. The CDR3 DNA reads TGTGCCAGCGAAACTAGCGGGGGATACAATGAGCAGTTCTTC.

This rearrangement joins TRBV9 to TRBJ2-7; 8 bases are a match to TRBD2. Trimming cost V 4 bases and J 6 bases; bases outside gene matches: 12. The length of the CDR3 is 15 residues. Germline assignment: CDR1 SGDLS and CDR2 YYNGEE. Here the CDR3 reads CASSPAGVVRSEQYF. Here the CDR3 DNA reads TGTGCCAGCAGCCCAGCGGGGGTTGTGCGGAGCGAGCAGTACTTC.

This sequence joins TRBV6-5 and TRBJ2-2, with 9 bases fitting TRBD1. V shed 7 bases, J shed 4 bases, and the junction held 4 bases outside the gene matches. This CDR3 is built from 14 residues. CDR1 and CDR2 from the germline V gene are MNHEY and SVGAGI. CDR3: CASKGTGRTGELFF. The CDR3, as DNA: TGTGCCAGCAAAGGGACAGGGCGCACCGGGGAGCTGTTTTTT.

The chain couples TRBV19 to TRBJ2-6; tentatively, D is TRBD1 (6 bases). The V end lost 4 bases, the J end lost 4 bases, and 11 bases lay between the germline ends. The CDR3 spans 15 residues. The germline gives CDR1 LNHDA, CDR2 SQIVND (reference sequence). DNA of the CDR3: TGTGCCAGTAGTAACCCCGGGACAGGGGCCAACGTCCTGACTTTC. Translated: CASSNPGTGANVLTF. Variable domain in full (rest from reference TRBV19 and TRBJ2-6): DGGITQSPKYLFRKEGQNVTLSCEQNLNHDAMYWYRQDPGQGLRLIYYSQIVNDFQKGDIAEGYSVSREKKESFPLTVTSAQKNPTAFYLCASSNPGTGANVLTFGAGSRLTVL.

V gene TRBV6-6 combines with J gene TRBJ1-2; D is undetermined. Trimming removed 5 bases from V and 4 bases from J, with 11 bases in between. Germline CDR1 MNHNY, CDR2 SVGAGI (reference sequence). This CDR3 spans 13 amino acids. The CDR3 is CASSPYSGYGYTF. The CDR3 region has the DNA TGTGCCAGCAGTCCTTACAGTGGCTATGGCTACACCTTC.

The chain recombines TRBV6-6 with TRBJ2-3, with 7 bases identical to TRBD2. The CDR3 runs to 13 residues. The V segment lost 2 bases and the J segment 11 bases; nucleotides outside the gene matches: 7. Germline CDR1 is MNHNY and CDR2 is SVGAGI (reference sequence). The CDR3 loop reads CASSYVGTTWQYF. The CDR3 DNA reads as TGTGCCAGCAGTTACGTCGGGACTACATGGCAGTATTTT.

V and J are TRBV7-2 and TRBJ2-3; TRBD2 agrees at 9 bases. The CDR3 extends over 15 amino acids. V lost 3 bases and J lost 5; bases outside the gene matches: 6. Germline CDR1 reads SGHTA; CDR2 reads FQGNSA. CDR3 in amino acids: CASSFESGRIDTQYF. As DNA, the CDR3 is TGTGCCAGCAGCTTTGAGAGCGGGAGGATAGATACGCAGTATTTT.

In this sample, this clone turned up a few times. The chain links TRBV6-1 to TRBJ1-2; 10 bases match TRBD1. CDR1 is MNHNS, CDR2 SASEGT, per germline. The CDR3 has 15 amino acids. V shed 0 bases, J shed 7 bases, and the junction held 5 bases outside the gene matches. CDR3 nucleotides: TGTGCCAGCAGTGAAGCGCTTGGGACAGGGGTTGGCTACACCTTC. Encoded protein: CASSEALGTGVGYTF.

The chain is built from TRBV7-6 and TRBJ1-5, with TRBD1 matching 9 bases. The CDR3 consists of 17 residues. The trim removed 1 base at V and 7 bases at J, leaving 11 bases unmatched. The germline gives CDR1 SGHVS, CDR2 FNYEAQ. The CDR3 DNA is TGTGCCAGCAGCTTAGACAGCCAGGGACAGGGTCCGCAGCCCCAGCATTTT. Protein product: CASSLDSQGQGPQPQHF.